This T cell receptor beta chain was sequenced during a study of blood T cell repertoires in COVID-19. Study in general: Whether acute or convalescent, the COVID-19 samples came from the United States, Italy and Spain.

Germline assignment: CDR1 MGHRA and CDR2 YSYEKL. The junction had 18 bases not matched to a gene; V was cut back by 0 bases and J by 13 bases. This CDR3 region has 18 residues. Participant reports of clinical history set cohort assignment. Cohort 3 donors counted as recovered after two negative PCRs, clearance, or resolved symptoms. Study processing details: Reference gene primer amplification in the assay estimated nucleated cell counts. Sequenced by immunoSEQ multiplex PCR; TCRdb stores in-frame clones only, minus some. From that table come the V and J calls and clone size; the DNA was used to work out D and trimming. The sample carries approximately 230,000 clones, about 89% recorded once.

This clonotype was sampled from a woman in her twenties or thirties who had recovered from COVID-19. V usage is TRBV4-1 and J usage is TRBJ1-6; 7 positions agree with TRBD1. Sequencing was performed on PBMCs or T cells enriched from blood (not recorded which). In nucleotides, the CDR3 is TGCGCCAGCAGCCAAGATCTATTCGGGACAGATGCTTTTACTCCCCTCCACTTT. Its protein is CASSQDLFGTDAFTPLHF.